The T cell receptor beta chain under discussion was sequenced for a study of human T cells and chemical hapten exposure. General study points: There were significantly more large CDR3 similarity clusters among expanded TCRs than among controls.

Per the germline V gene, CDR1 is SNHLY and CDR2 is FYNNEI. Losses at the gene ends were 7 bases for V and 4 bases for J; bases not matched to a gene: 4. The CDR3 sequence is 15 residues long. Time point given: patch test 1, 2 weeks after DPC sensitization. The treatment here: therapeutic diphenylcyclopropenone sensitization with weekly scalp DPC. TCRdb reanalysed the RACE reads using MiXCR and keeps one entry per CDR3 protein. The table includes approximately 74,000 distinct CDR3 sequences, 32% detected once. In its sample, this clonotype was seen a few times. Its antigen is still unknown. The chain employs TRBV2 and TRBJ2-1, with 13 positions matching TRBD2. The sequence was obtained from a middle-aged man with alopecia areata. Some clones in this sample may be carry-over from other donors' samples. Specimen: whole blood, collected in connection with sensitization to the hapten diphenylcyclopropenone (DPC). This CDR3 is CASIETSGRYNEQFF. The CDR3 DNA is TGTGCCAGCATTGAGACTAGCGGGAGGTACAATGAGCAGTTCTTC.